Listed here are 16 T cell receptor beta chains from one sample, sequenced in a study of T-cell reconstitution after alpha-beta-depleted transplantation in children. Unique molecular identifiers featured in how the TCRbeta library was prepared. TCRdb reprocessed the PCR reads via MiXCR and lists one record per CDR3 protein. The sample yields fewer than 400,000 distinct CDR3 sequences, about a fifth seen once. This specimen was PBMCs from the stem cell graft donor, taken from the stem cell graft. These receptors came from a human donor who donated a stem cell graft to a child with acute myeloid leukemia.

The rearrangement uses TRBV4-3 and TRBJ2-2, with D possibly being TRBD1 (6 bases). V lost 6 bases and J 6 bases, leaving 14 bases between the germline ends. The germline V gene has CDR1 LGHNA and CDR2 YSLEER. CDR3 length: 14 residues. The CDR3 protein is CASRLVPGAGELFF. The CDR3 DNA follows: TGCGCCAGCAGGCTGGTCCCAGGGGCCGGGGAGCTGTTTTTT.

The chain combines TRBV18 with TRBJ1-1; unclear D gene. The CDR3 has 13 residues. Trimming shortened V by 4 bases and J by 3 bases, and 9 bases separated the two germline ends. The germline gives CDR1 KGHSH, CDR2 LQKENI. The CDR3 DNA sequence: TGTGCCAGCTCACTGAGGGCGGACACTGAAGCTTTCTTT. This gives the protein CASSLRADTEAFF.

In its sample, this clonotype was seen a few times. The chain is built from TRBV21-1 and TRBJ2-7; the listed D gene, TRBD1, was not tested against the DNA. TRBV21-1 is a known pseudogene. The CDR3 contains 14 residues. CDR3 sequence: CASSRRTDSYEQYF. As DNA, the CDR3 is TGTGCCAGCAGCCGACGGACAGACTCCTACGAGCAGTACTTC.

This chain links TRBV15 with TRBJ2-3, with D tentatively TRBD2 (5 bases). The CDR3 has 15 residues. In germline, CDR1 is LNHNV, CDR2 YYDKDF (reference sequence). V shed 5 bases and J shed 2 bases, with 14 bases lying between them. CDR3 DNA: TGTGCCACCAGCGTGAGGGAAATCAACACAGATACGCAGTATTTT. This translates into CATSVREINTDTQYF. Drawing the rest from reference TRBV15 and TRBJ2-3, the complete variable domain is DAMVIQNPRYQVTQFGKPVTLSCSQTLNHNVMYWYQQKSSQAPKLLFHYYDKDFNNEADTPDNFQSRRPNTSFCFLDIRSPGLGDTAMYLCATSVREINTDTQYFGPGTRLTVL.

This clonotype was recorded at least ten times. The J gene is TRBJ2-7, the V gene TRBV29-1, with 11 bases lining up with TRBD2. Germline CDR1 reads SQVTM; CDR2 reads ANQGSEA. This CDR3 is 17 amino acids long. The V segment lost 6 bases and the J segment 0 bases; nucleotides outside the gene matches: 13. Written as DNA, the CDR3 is TGCAGCGTCTTTAAACCCCCTACTAGCGGGAGCTCCTACGAGCAGTACTTC. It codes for CSVFKPPTSGSSYEQYF.

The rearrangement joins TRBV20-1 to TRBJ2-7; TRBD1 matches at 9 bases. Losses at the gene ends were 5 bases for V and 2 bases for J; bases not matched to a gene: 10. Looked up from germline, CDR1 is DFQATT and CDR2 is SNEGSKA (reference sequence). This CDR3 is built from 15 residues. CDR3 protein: CSARRGTGNTYEQYF. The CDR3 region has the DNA TGCAGTGCTCGGCGGGGGACAGGGAACACCTACGAGCAGTACTTC.

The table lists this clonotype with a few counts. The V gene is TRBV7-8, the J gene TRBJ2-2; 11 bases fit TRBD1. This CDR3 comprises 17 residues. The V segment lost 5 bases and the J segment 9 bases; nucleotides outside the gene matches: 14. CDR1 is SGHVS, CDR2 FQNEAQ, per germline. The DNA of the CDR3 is TGTGCCAGCAGCCTCCCCCTCGGACAGGGGGCGAAGAGGGAGCTGTTTTTT. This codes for CASSLPLGQGAKRELFF.

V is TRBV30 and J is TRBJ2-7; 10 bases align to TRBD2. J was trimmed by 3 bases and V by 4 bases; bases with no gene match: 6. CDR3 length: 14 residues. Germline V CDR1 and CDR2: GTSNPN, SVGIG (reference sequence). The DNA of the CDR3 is TGTGCCTGGAACCCTAGCGGGAGTCTCTACGAGCAGTACTTC. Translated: CAWNPSGSLYEQYF.

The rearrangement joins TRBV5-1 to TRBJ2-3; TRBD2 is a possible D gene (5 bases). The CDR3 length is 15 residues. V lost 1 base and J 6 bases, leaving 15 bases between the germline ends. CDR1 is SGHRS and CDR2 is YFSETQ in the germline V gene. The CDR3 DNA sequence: TGCGCCAGCAGCTTGAGACTCGGAGAGGGTGATACGCAGTATTTT. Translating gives CASSLRLGEGDTQYF.

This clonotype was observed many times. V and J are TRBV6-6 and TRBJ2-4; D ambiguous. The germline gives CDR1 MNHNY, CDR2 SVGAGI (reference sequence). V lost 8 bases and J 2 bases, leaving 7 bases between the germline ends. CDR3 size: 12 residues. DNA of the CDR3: TGTGCCAGCCGGCGTCCCAAAAACATTCAGTACTTC. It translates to CASRRPKNIQYF.

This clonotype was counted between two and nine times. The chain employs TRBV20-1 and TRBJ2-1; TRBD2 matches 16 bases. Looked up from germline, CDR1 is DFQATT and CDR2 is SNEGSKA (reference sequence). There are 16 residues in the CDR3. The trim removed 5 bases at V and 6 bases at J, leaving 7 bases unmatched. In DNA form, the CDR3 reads TGCAGTGCTGATGGGACTAGCGGGAGGGTGATCAATGAGCAGTTCTTC. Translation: CSADGTSGRVINEQFF.

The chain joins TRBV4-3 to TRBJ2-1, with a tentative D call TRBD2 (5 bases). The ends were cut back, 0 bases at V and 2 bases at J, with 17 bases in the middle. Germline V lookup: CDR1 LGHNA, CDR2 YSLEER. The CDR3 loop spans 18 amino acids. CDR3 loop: CASSQDVTLASTYNEQFF. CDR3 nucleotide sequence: TGCGCCAGCAGCCAAGATGTTACCTTAGCGTCAACCTACAATGAGCAGTTCTTC.

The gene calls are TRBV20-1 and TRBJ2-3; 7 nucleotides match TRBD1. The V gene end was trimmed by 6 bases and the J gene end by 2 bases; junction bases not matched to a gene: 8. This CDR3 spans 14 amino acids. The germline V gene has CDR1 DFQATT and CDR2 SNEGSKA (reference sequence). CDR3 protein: CSAQPGQPTDTQYF. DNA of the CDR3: TGCAGTGCCCAACCGGGACAGCCCACAGATACGCAGTATTTT.

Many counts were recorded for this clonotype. The CDR3, as DNA: TGCGCCAGCAGCTTGGAGGGAGGGCAGTTCTTC. This codes for CASSLEGGQFF. This chain links TRBV5-1 with TRBJ2-1, with TRBD2 as a possible D gene (6 bases). Trimming took 0 bases from V and 12 from J, leaving 7 bases between them. Germline CDR1 reads SGHRS; CDR2 reads YFSETQ. CDR3 size: 11 residues.

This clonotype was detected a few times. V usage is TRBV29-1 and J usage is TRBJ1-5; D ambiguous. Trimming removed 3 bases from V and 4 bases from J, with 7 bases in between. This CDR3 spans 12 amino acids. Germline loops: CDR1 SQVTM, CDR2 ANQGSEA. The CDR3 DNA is TGCAGCGTTGAGGAAACGAATCAGCCCCAGCATTTT. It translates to CSVEETNQPQHF.

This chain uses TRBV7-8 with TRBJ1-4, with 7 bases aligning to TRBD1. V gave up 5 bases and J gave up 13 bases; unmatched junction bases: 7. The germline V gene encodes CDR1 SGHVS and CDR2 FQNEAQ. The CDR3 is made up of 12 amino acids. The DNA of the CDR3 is TGTGCCAGCAGCGCCTACAGGGGAGGACTGTTTTTT. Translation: CASSAYRGGLFF.